The text below deals with one T cell receptor beta chain. Germline V lookup: CDR1 SGHAT, CDR2 FQDESV (reference sequence). With 4 bases removed from V and 6 bases from J, the gap between germline ends came to 9 bases. The CDR3 spans 12 residues. RNA in amounts of about 0.5 to 1 ug was reverse transcribed with random hexamers. In TCRdb, the immunoSEQ multiplex PCR reads were re-called with MiXCR into one record per CDR3 protein. Of 150,000 or so distinct CDR3 sequences listed, about 94% were seen once; the top ten hold around 0.13%. The entry originates in a study of CD8 T cells in Susac syndrome. The sequencing sample was made of CD4+ T cells from PBMCs. This sequence originates from a human donor in good health. The genes are TRBV11-1 and TRBJ1-2, with a possible D match to TRBD1 (5 bases). DNA for the CDR3: TGTGCCAGCAGCTGGGGGTCTAATGGCTACACCTTC. Encoded protein: CASSWGSNGYTF.